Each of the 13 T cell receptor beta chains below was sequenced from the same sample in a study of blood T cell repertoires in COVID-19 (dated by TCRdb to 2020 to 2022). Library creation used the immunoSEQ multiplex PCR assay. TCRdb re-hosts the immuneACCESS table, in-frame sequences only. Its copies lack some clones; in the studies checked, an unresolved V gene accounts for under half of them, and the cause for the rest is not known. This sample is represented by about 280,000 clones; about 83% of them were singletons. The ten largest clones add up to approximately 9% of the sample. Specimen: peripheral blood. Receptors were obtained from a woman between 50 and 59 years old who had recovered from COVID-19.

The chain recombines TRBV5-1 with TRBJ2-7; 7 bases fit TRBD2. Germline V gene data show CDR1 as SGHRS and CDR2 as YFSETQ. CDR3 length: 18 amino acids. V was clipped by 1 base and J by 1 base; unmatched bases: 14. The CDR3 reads CASSLYSSGGLQSYEQYF. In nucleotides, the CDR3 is TGCGCCAGCAGCTTGTATTCTAGCGGAGGACTACAATCCTACGAGCAGTACTTC.

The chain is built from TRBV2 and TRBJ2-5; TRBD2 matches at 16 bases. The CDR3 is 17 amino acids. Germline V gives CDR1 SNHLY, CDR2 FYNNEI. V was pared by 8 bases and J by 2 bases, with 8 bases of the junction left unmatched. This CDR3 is CASPGTSGGAGQETQYF. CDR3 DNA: TGTGCCAGCCCCGGGACTAGCGGGGGGGCCGGACAAGAGACCCAGTACTTC.

CDR3 loop: CASSTGQRNREQYF. The CDR3 region has the DNA TGTGCCAGCAGCACGGGACAGAGAAACCGAGAGCAGTACTTC. The V call is TRBV9, the J call TRBJ2-7, with 7 bases that match TRBD1. V lost 4 bases and J lost 7; bases outside the gene matches: 11. The CDR3 totals 14 residues. Germline V gene lookup returns CDR1 SGDLS and CDR2 YYNGEE.

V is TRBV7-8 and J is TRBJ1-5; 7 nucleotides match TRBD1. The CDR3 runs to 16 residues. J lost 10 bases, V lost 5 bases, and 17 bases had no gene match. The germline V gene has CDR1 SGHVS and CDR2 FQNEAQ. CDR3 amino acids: CASSPSTGTVRGPQHF. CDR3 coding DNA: TGTGCCAGCAGCCCTAGCACAGGGACAGTGCGAGGACCCCAGCATTTT. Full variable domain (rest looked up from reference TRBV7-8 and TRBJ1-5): GAGVSQSPRYKVAKRGQDVALRCDPISGHVSLFWYQQALGQGPEFLTYFQNEAQLDKSGLPSDRFFAERPEGSVSTLKIQRTQQEDSAVYLCASSPSTGTVRGPQHFGDGTRLSIL.

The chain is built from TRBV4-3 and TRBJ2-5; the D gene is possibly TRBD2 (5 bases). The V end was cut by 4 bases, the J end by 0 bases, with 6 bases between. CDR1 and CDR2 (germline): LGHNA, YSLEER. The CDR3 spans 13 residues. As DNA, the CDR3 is TGCGCCAGCAGCCTTAGCGACCAAGAGACCCAGTACTTC. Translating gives CASSLSDQETQYF.

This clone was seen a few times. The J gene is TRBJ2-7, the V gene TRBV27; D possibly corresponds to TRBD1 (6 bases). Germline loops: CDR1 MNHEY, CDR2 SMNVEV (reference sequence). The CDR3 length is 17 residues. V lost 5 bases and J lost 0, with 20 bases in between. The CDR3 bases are TGTGCCAGCAGTCAAACCCCCCCAGGGGCCATCTCCTACGAGCAGTACTTC. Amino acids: CASSQTPPGAISYEQYF.

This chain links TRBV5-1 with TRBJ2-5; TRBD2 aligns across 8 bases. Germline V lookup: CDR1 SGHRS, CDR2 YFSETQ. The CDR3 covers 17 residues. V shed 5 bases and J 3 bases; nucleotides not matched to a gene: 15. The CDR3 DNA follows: TGCGCCAGCAGTCGCAAGATCCTTAGCGGGATGGAAGAGACCCAGTACTTC. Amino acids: CASSRKILSGMEETQYF.

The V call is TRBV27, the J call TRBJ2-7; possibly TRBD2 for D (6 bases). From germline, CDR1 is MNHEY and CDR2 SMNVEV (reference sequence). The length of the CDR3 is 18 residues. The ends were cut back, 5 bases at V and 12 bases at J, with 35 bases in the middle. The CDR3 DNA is TGTGCCAGCAGTGCTCTATTGGGGCTAGCGCGAGAGAGGGTCGCGGGGTACTTC. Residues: CASSALLGLARERVAGYF.

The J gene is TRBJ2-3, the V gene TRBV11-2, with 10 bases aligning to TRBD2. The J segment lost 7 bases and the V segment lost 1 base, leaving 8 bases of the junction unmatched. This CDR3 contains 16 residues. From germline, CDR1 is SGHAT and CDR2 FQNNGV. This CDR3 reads CASSLAPSGGENTQYF. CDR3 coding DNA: TGTGCCAGCAGCTTAGCCCCCAGCGGGGGGGAGAATACGCAGTATTTT.

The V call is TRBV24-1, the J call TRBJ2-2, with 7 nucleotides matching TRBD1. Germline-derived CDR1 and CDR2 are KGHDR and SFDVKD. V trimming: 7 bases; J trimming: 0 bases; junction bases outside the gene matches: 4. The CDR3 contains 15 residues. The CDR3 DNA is TGTGCCACCAGCGGGACAGCAGCGAACACCGGGGAGCTGTTTTTT. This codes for CATSGTAANTGELFF.

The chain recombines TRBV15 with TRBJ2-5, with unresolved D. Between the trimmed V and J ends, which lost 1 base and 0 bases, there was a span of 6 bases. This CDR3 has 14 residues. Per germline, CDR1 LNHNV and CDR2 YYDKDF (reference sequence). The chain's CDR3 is CATSRGANQETQYF. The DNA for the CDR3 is TGTGCCACCAGCAGAGGGGCAAACCAAGAGACCCAGTACTTC.

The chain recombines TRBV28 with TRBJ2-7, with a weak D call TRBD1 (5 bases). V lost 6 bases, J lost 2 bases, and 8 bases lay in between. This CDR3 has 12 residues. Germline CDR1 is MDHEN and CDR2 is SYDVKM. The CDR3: CASRTGTYEQYF. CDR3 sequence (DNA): TGTGCCAGCAGAACAGGAACCTACGAGCAGTACTTC.

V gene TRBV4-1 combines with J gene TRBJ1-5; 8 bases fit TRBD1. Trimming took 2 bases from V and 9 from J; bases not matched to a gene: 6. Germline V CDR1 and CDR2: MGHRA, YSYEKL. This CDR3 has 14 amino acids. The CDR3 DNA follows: TGCGCCAGCAGCCAAATTGCAGGGGGCCTGCCCCAGCATTTT. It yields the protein CASSQIAGGLPQHF.